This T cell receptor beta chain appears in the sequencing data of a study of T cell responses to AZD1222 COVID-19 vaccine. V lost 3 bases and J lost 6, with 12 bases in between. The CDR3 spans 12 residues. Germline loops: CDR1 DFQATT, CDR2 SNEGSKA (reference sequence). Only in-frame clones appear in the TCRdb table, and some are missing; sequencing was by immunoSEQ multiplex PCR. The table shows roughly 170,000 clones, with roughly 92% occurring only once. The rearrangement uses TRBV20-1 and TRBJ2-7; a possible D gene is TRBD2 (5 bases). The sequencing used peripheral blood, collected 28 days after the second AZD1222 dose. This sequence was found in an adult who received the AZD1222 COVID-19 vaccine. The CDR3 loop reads CSASRLAGEQYF. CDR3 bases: TGCAGTGCTAGTAGGCTAGCAGGCGAGCAGTACTTC.